This T cell receptor beta chain is from a study of blood T cell repertoires in COVID-19 (TCRdb year 2020). Regarding the study in general: Samples covering the acute and convalescent phases of COVID-19 were provided by collaborators in the United States, Italy and Spain. Nearly every sample came with metadata listing a de-identified subject ID, COVID-19 status, age in years and sex. The material from the prospective study consisted of cDNA or gDNA derived from T cells, B-cell-depleted T cells, or PBMCs. Where available, HLA class I and class II types were taken from metadata supplied by the sample provider and were not determined by assay-based typing. The repertoires were released in a freely available public database meant as a resource for research on the immune response to SARS-CoV-2. Samples were obtained from the ongoing ImmuneRACE study (first 160 participants) and from 1,000 to 1,500 subjects provided by 6 global collaborators. The dataset comprised deeply sampled blood TCRbeta repertoires from subjects exposed to, actively infected with, or recovered from COVID-19.

Clipping removes 3 bases from V and 4 bases from J, with 8 as the unmatched junction base count. The CDR3 runs 17 residues from the cysteine to the phenylalanine. The only DNA kept is the CDR3, 51 bases in frame from the first base. Based on the germline V gene, the CDR1 and CDR2 sequences are SGHDT and YYEEEE. TCRbeta CDR3 regions were amplified from genomic DNA using the immunoSEQ Assay, a bias-controlled multiplex PCR. As for the authors' bioinformatics: The number of nucleated cells in each sample was estimated by amplification of reference gene primers within the assay. Sequence reads were collapsed and filtered to measure the absolute abundance of every unique TCRbeta CDR3 rearrangement. For each sample, productive Simpson clonality was calculated as the square root of Simpson's diversity index over productive rearrangements. TCRdb obtained this table from immuneACCESS and retained in-frame rearrangements with V and J assigned. These tables miss some clones; where compared with another copy, unresolved V genes account for less than half of the shortfall, and the remainder is unexplained. V, J and clone size were drawn from that table, and D and trimming were deduced from the DNA. This sample comprises roughly 250,000 clones, more than 65% of them detected only once. Roughly 4% of the sample is taken by the ten largest.

Each collaborating institution followed its own protocols to collect whole blood in K2EDTA tubes. For TCRbeta analysis, collaborator samples were shipped as frozen whole blood, as isolated PBMCs, or as DNA extracted from either sample type. Points on this clone: Its antigen remains unidentified. No clone much larger than this one lies a single base away; base qualities are absent.

Overall study outcomes, separate from this receptor: The amount of clinical and demographic metadata varied by source and participant and was provided uncurated.

The rearrangement combines TRBV5-6 with TRBJ1-3, with 12 bases matching TRBD1. This TCR was recovered from a woman between 35 and 50 years old with active or convalescent COVID-19. The sequenced material came from peripheral blood. The sequence in DNA is TGTGCCAGCAGCTCTGGGACAGGGGGCGGCCGAGGAAACACCATATATTTT. Translated, it reads CASSSGTGGGRGNTIYF.